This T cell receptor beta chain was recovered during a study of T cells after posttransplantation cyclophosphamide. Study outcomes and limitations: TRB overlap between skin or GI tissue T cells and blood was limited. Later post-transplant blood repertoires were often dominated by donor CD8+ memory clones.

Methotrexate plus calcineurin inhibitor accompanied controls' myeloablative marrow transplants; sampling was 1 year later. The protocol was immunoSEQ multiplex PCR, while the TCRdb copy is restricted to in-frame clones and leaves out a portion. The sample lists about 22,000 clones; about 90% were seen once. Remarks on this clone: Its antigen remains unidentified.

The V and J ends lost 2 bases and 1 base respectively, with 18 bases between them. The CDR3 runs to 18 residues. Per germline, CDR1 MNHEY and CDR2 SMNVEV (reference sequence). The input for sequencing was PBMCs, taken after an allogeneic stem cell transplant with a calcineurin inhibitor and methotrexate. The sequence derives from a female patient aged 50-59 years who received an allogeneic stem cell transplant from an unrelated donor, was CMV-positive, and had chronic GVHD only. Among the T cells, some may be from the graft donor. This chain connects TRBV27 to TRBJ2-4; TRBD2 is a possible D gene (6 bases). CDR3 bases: TGTGCCAGCAGTTTACCTAGCGCCAAGATCGGGGCCAAAAACATTCAGTACTTC. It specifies CASSLPSAKIGAKNIQYF.